Sequencing of this TCR beta chain was carried out in a study of blood T cell repertoires in COVID-19. Overall study: Nucleic acid was either cDNA or gDNA, and it came from T cells, B-cell-depleted T cells, or PBMCs.

CDR3 length: 15 residues. Trimming took off 1 base at V and 6 bases at J, with 17 bases between the two ends. Profiled with immunoSEQ multiplex PCR; TCRdb holds only in-frame clones, not every one. The sample yields over 250,000 clones, about 89% seen once. The chain has TRBV5-7 and TRBJ2-7; D is unresolved. TRBV5-7 is an ORF, and what it does is uncertain. Source material: PBMCs or T cells enriched from blood (not recorded which). The receptor was isolated from a woman aged 18-29 years who had recovered from COVID-19. Written as DNA, the CDR3 is TGTGCCAGCAGCTTGACTCCTAACTGGTCTTCCGAGCAGTACTTC. This translates into CASSLTPNWSSEQYF.